The clone carrying this T cell receptor (beta chain) has only a few counts. The antigen is not known. This sample's TCRbeta library carried unique molecular identifier barcodes. TCRdb passed the PCR reads through MiXCR, listing each CDR3 protein once. The table records around 100,000 distinct CDR3 sequences, about a tenth of them present only once. These data originate in a study of T-cell reconstitution after alpha-beta-depleted transplantation in children. Germline CDR1 and CDR2: SGHRS and YFSETQ. This CDR3 is 14 amino acids long. With 5 bases removed from V and 5 bases from J, the gap between germline ends came to 14 bases. Study results and caveats: Counts and diversity of T cells one year after transplant came mostly from newly produced T cells. Reportedly, roughly two months post-transplant, alpha-beta T cells arose from several hundred expanded graft clones. Certain patients had high TCRbeta diversity at day 60, and it came from recipient T cells and thymic progenitors that survived.

The sequencing used PBMCs, collected before TCRalphabeta/CD19-depleted stem cell transplant. J is TRBJ1-5 and V is TRBV5-1; possible D gene TRBD1, 5 bases. The clonotype originates from a boy aged 2 to 10 with acute lymphoblastic leukemia, due to receive a stem cell transplant. The CDR3 here is CASSWGLGDQPQHF. CDR3 coding DNA: TGCGCCAGCAGTTGGGGATTAGGGGATCAGCCCCAGCATTTT.